This TCR beta chain comes out of a study of T cells in Graves' hyperthyroidism and ophthalmopathy. Broader study findings: Ophthalmopathy and stable hyperthyroidism were told apart by a 13 V-J model. Ophthalmopathy got predicted by the model a median roughly six months before its onset.

10 ml fresh peripheral blood yielded the PBMCs. This clonotype was counted between two and nine times. Its target is unknown. CDR1 SEHNR and CDR2 FQNEAQ come from the germline V gene (reference sequence). The CDR3 has 16 residues. V shed 2 bases and J 4 bases; nucleotides not matched to a gene: 4. RNA transcripts gave rise to amplified TCR beta CDR3 regions. The HTBI primer set served for first-round RT-PCR of the TCR CDR3. Each CDR3 protein is one row after TCRdb ran MiXCR on the multiplex PCR reads. The repertoire includes hundreds of thousands of distinct CDR3 sequences, around 20% of them detected once, and 15% to 20% sits in the top ten.

The sample consisted of blood. This sequence joins TRBV7-9 and TRBJ2-1, with 11 positions matching TRBD2. The clonotype originates from a woman aged 45-65 years with Graves' hyperthyroidism that later progressed to Graves' ophthalmopathy. The CDR3 loop is CASSLPTSGAYNEQFF. Written as DNA, the CDR3 is TGTGCCAGCAGCTTACCGACTAGCGGGGCATACAATGAGCAGTTCTTC. The complete variable domain, with remaining parts taken from reference TRBV7-9 and TRBJ2-1, reads DTGVSQNPRHKITKRGQNVTFRCDPISEHNRLYWYRQTLGQGPEFLTYFQNEAQLEKSRLLSDRFSAERPKGSFSTLEIQRTEQGDSAMYLCASSLPTSGAYNEQFFGPGTRLTVL.